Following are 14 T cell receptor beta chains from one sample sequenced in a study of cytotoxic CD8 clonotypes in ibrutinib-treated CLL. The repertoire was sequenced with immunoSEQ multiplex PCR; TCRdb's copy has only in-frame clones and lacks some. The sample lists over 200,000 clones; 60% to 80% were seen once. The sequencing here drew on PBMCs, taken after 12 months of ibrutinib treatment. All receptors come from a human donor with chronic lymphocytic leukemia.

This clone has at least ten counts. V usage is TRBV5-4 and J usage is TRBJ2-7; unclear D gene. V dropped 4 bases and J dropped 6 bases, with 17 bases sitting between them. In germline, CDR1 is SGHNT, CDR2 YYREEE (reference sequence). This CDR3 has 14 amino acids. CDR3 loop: CASSQPGDSLEQYF. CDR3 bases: TGTGCCAGCAGCCAGCCTGGGGATTCGCTCGAGCAGTACTTC.

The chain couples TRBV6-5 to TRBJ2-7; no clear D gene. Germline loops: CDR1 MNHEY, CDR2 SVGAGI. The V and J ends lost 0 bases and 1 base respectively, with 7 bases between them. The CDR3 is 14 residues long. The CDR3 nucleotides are TGTGCCAGCAGTTACTCCGTACAGTCCTACGAGCAGTACTTC. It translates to CASSYSVQSYEQYF.

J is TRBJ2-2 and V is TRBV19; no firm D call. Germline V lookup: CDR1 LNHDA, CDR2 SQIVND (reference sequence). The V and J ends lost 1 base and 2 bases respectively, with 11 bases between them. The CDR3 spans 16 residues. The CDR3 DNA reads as TGTGCCAGTAGTATAGGGGCAAGGCTTAACACCGGGGAGCTGTTTTTT. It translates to CASSIGARLNTGELFF.

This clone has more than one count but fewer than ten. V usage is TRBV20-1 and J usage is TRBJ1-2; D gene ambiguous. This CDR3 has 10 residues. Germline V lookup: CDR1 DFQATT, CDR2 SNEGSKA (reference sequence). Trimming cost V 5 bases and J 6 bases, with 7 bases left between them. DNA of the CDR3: TGCAGTGCTCAAGTGGATGGCTACACCTTC. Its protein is CSAQVDGYTF.

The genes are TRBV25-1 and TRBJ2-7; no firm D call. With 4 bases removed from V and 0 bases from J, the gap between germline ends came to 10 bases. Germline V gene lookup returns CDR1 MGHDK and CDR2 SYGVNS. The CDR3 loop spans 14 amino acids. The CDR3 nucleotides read TGTGCCAGCAGTGCCGGGCAGGCCTCCTACGAGCAGTACTTC. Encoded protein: CASSAGQASYEQYF.

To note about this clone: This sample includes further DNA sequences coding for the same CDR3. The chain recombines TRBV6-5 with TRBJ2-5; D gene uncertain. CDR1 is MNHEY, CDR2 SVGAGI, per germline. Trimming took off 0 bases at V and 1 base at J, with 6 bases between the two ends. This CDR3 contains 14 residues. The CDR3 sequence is CASSYSGSQETQYF. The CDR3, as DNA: TGTGCCAGCAGTTACTCCGGCAGCCAAGAGACCCAGTACTTC.

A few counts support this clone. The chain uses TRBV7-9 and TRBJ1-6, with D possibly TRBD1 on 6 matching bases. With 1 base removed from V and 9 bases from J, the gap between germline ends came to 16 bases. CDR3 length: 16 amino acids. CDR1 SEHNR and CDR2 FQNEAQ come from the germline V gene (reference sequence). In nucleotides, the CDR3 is TGTGCCAGCAGCTTAGGAGGGGGACCAAAGCGTTCACCCCTCCACTTT. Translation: CASSLGGGPKRSPLHF. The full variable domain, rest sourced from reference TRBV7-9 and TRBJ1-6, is DTGVSQNPRHKITKRGQNVTFRCDPISEHNRLYWYRQTLGQGPEFLTYFQNEAQLEKSRLLSDRFSAERPKGSFSTLEIQRTEQGDSAMYLCASSLGGGPKRSPLHFGNGTRLTVT.

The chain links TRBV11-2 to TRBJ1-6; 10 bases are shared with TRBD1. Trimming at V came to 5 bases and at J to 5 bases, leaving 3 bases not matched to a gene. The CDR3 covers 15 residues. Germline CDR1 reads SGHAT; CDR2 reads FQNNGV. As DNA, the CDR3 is TGTGCCAGCAGCCTCGGACAGGGGGATAATTCACCCCTCCACTTT. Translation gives CASSLGQGDNSPLHF.

In nucleotides, the CDR3 is TGCGCCAGCAGCTGGGCACTAGCCGGGGAGCTGTTTTTT. It codes for CASSWALAGELFF. The genes are TRBV5-1 and TRBJ2-2, with D maybe TRBD2 (5 bases). Germline V gene sequence: CDR1 SGHRS, CDR2 YFSETQ. The CDR3 spans 13 residues. The V end was cut by 3 bases, the J end by 6 bases, with 9 bases between.

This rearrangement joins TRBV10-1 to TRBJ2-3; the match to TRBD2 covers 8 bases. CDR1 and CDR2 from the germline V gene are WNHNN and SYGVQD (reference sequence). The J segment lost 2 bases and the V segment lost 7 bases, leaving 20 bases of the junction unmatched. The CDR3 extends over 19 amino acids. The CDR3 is CASILARLAPNGPTDTQYF. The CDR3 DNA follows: TGCGCCAGCATCCTCGCGAGACTAGCGCCAAACGGACCCACAGATACGCAGTATTTT.

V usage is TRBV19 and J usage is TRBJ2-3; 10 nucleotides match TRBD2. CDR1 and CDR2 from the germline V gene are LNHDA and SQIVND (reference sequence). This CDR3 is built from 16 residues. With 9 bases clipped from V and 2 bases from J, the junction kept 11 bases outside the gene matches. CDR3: CARTRAGGPVTDTQYF. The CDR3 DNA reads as TGTGCCAGGACGCGAGCGGGGGGGCCGGTCACAGATACGCAGTATTTT. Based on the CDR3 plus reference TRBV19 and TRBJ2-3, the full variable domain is DGGITQSPKYLFRKEGQNVTLSCEQNLNHDAMYWYRQDPGQGLRLIYYSQIVNDFQKGDIAEGYSVSREKKESFPLTVTSAQKNPTAFYLCARTRAGGPVTDTQYFGPGTRLTVL.

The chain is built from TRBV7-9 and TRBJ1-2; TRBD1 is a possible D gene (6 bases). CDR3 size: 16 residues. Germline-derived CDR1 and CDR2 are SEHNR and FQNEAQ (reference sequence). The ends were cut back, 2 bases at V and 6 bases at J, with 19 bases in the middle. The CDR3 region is CASSLIEGERINGYTF. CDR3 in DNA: TGTGCCAGCAGCTTAATTGAGGGGGAGAGAATTAATGGCTACACCTTC.

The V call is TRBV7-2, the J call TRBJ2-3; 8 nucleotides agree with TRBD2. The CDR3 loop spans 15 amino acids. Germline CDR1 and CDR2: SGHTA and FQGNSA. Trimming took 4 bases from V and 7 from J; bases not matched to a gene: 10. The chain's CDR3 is CASSSPGTRRNTQYF. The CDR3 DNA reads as TGTGCCAGCAGCTCCCCCGGGACTAGACGAAATACGCAGTATTTT.

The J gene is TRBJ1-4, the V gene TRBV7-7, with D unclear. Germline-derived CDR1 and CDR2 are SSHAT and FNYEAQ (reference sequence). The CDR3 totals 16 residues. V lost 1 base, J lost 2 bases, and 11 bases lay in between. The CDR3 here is CASSLGRGMTNEKLFF. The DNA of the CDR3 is TGTGCCAGCAGCTTAGGCCGTGGGATGACTAATGAAAAACTGTTTTTT.